This is a list of T cell receptor beta chains from one sample in a study of cytomegalovirus exposure and HLA in healthy donors. The table came from immunoSEQ multiplex PCR; TCRdb's copy has only in-frame clones and leaves some out. Of about 190,000 clones in the sample, almost 75% were seen once. The material sequenced was PBMCs. The receptors were sampled from a woman younger than 45 in good health and CMV-seropositive. The CDR3 runs from the conserved cysteine through the conserved F or W. Fields, in order: J gene, clone size, D gene, V gene, CDR3 protein, CDR3 DNA. D genes are given only for firm matches. Clone size is not always given. Where it is, it says once, few, many or a class for expanded clones.

>TRBJ2-7|.|TRBD1|TRBV13
CASSSRDRGGHEQYF
TGTGCCAGCAGCTCCCGGGACAGGGGCGGCCACGAGCAGTACTTC
>TRBJ2-7|.|.|TRBV5-4
CASSLWTRPYEQYF
TGTGCCAGCAGCTTGTGGACTCGACCCTACGAGCAGTACTTC
>TRBJ2-5|.|.|TRBV7-9
CASSLMATQETQYF
TGTGCCAGCAGCTTAATGGCCACCCAAGAGACCCAGTACTTC
>TRBJ2-5|.|TRBD2|TRBV28
CASTRLAENQETQYF
TGTGCCAGCACTCGACTAGCGGAAAATCAAGAGACCCAGTACTTC
>TRBJ1-1|once|.|TRBV7-9
CASSLSLTNTEAFF
TGTGCCAGCAGCTTATCCCTAACGAACACTGAAGCTTTCTTT
>TRBJ1-5|.|.|TRBV28
CASSLLGSQPQHF
TGTGCCAGCAGTTTGCTGGGGAGTCAGCCCCAGCATTTT
>TRBJ2-3|once|TRBD2|TRBV10-2
CASSEWLAVTDTQYF
TGCGCCAGCAGTGAATGGCTAGCGGTTACAGATACGCAGTATTTT
>TRBJ2-3|.|.|TRBV7-5
CVRRILAGLITDTQYF
TGTGTCAGAAGAATCCTAGCGGGACTAATCACAGATACGCAGTATTTT
>TRBJ2-7|.|TRBD1|TRBV6-1
CASSQKGTGGSEQYF
TGTGCCAGCAGCCAAAAGGGGACAGGGGGCTCCGAGCAGTACTTC
>TRBJ2-7|.|TRBD2|TRBV6-1
CASVRLAGMSEQYF
TGTGCCAGCGTCCGACTAGCGGGAATGAGTGAGCAGTACTTC
>TRBJ2-1|.|.|TRBV6-5
CASSSSVPTRHNEQFF
TGTGCCAGCAGTTCTAGCGTCCCCACCCGACATAATGAGCAGTTCTTC
>TRBJ1-5|.|TRBD1|TRBV28
CASSPYRGGSNQPQHF
TGTGCCAGCAGTCCCTACAGGGGTGGTAGCAATCAGCCCCAGCATTTT
>TRBJ2-3|.|TRBD1|TRBV7-2
CASSFRGPTSTDTQYF
TGTGCCAGCAGCTTCAGGGGGCCAACTAGCACAGATACGCAGTATTTT
>TRBJ2-7|.|.|TRBV6-1
CASSPDLTYEQYF
TGTGCCAGCAGCCCCGACTTAACCTACGAGCAGTACTTC
>TRBJ2-2|.|TRBD1|TRBV7-2
CASSLAFLDRGGTGELFF
TGTGCCAGCAGCTTAGCCTTTTTGGACAGGGGCGGGACCGGGGAGCTGTTTTTT
>TRBJ2-7|.|TRBD2|TRBV7-6
CASSRAGGSYEQYF
TGTGCCAGCAGCCGGGCGGGAGGTTCCTACGAGCAGTACTTC
>TRBJ2-2|.|TRBD1|TRBV6-4
CASKRGQGTGELFF
TGTGCCAGCAAGAGGGGGCAAGGGACCGGGGAGCTGTTTTTT
>TRBJ1-1|.|TRBD1|TRBV7-9
CASSVVRGLRTEAFF
TGTGCCAGCAGTGTGGTCAGGGGGCTGCGCACTGAAGCTTTCTTT
>TRBJ2-3|.|.|TRBV7-9
CASSNQETGSKDTQYF
TGTGCCAGCAGCAACCAAGAAACAGGGTCCAAAGATACGCAGTATTTT
>TRBJ2-1|.|TRBD2|TRBV6-1
CATERASGFYNEQFF
TGTGCCACCGAACGGGCTAGCGGATTCTACAATGAGCAGTTCTTC
>TRBJ2-7|.|TRBD1|TRBV27
CASSPLGQGDYEQYF
TGTGCCAGCAGTCCCCTGGGACAGGGGGACTACGAGCAGTACTTC
>TRBJ2-7|.|TRBD1|TRBV5-4
CASSWDRSYEQYF
TGTGCCAGCAGCTGGGACAGATCCTACGAGCAGTACTTC
>TRBJ2-2|.|TRBD1|TRBV28
CASSPGTGWTGELFF
TGTGCCAGCAGTCCGGGGACAGGGTGGACCGGGGAGCTGTTTTTT
>TRBJ2-6|.|TRBD1|TRBV6-4
CASSGDRLAGANVLTF
TGTGCCAGCAGTGGGGACAGGCTGGCCGGGGCCAACGTCCTGACTTTC
>TRBJ2-7|.|.|TRBV7-9
CASSLNGGIYEQYF
TGTGCCAGCAGCTTAAACGGAGGGATCTACGAGCAGTACTTC
>TRBJ2-3|.|TRBD2|TRBV28
CATVRLAEITDTQYF
TGTGCCACCGTGCGGCTAGCGGAGATCACAGATACGCAGTATTTT
>TRBJ2-3|.|TRBD2|TRBV25-1
CASSESKLAGAADTQYF
TGTGCCAGCAGTGAATCCAAACTAGCGGGAGCGGCAGATACGCAGTATTTT
>TRBJ2-3|once|.|TRBV5-4
CASSLLTDTQYF
TGTGCCAGCAGCTTACTCACAGATACGCAGTATTTT
>TRBJ2-1|.|.|TRBV7-9
CSSRGGPEKIGIYNEQFF
TGTTCCAGCAGGGGGGGACCCGAAAAGATTGGGATCTACAATGAGCAGTTCTTC
>TRBJ2-7|.|TRBD1|TRBV7-9
CASSLGGQGIHEQYF
TGTGCCAGCAGCTTAGGAGGACAGGGGATCCACGAGCAGTACTTC
>TRBJ2-3|.|TRBD2|TRBV19
CASSTPSGVTDTQYF
TGTGCCAGTAGTACCCCTAGCGGAGTCACAGATACGCAGTATTTT
>TRBJ1-1|few|TRBD1|TRBV19
CASSSPLQGATEAFF
TGTGCCAGTAGTAGTCCACTCCAGGGGGCCACTGAAGCTTTCTTT
>TRBJ2-7|.|TRBD2|TRBV5-1
CASGTSGKSSYEQYF
TGCGCCAGCGGGACTAGCGGTAAAAGCTCCTACGAGCAGTACTTC
>TRBJ1-2|.|.|TRBV6-5
CASSEQDGYGYTF
TGTGCCAGCAGTGAACAGGATGGTTATGGCTACACCTTC
>TRBJ1-5|.|TRBD1|TRBV6-9
CASMPRDRGTGLHF
TGTGCCAGCATGCCCCGGGACAGGGGGACGGGATTGCATTTT
>TRBJ2-7|once|TRBD1|TRBV4-1
CASSQEWDSSYEQYF
TGCGCCAGCAGCCAAGAGTGGGACAGTTCCTACGAGCAGTACTTC
>TRBJ2-1|few|.|TRBV9
CASSAQGGAYNEQFF
TGTGCCAGCAGCGCACAGGGGGGGGCCTACAATGAGCAGTTCTTC
>TRBJ1-6|.|.|TRBV28
CASSLQGNSSLHF
TGTGCCAGCAGTTTACAGGGGAATTCATCCCTCCACTTT
>TRBJ1-2|.|.|TRBV27
CATQRRGGYTF
TGTGCCACCCAGAGAAGGGGTGGCTACACCTTC
>TRBJ1-4|once|.|TRBV28
CASSLFRMTTNEKLFF
TGTGCCAGCAGTTTATTCAGGATGACAACTAATGAAAAACTGTTTTTT
>TRBJ2-7|.|TRBD1|TRBV11-1
CASSLSGTAPYEQYF
TGTGCCAGCAGCTTATCCGGGACAGCGCCCTACGAGCAGTACTTC
>TRBJ2-3|few|TRBD2|TRBV6-1
CASSALAGATDTQYF
TGTGCCAGCAGTGCCCTAGCGGGAGCCACAGATACGCAGTATTTT
>TRBJ2-3|.|TRBD2|TRBV28
CASSWSGGSTDTQYF
TGTGCCAGCAGTTGGTCGGGAGGGAGCACAGATACGCAGTATTTT
>TRBJ2-2|.|TRBD1|TRBV19
CASSTPTGQGVSGELFF
TGTGCCAGTAGTACCCCTACCGGACAGGGAGTGTCCGGGGAGCTGTTTTTT
>TRBJ2-1|.|TRBD2|TRBV6-4
CASSARGGGSSYNEQFF
TGTGCCAGCAGTGCTAGGGGTGGCGGGAGCTCCTACAATGAGCAGTTCTTC
>TRBJ2-3|.|TRBD1|TRBV6-1
CASSRDSNSGDTQYF
TGTGCCAGCAGCCGGGACAGCAACAGCGGAGATACGCAGTATTTT
>TRBJ2-3|few|TRBD2|TRBV7-2
CASSDQSSGGTTDTQYF
TGTGCCAGCAGCGATCAATCTAGCGGGGGGACCACAGATACGCAGTATTTT
>TRBJ1-2|few|.|TRBV2
CASSVQGKDYGYTF
TGTGCCAGCAGTGTTCAGGGCAAGGACTATGGCTACACCTTC
>TRBJ2-7|few|TRBD1|TRBV6-1
CASRTGGEQYF
TGTGCCAGCAGGACAGGGGGCGAGCAGTACTTC